This T cell receptor (beta chain) is drawn from a study of T cell responses to AZD1222 COVID-19 vaccine. Study-wide results and limits: Scientists sampled the repertoires only once the peak T cell response had passed. Recipients of AZD1222 seropositive at baseline numbered only 5 or 6. Regions 160-218 and 743-854 held dominance among vaccine-associated CD4 TCRs, which spanned spike. The donor group comprised mostly white British people and more females; the analysis possibly underestimated clonal diversity.

In germline, CDR1 is GTSNPN, CDR2 SVGIG (reference sequence). The CDR3 is 15 residues long. Trimming removed 0 bases from V and 7 bases from J; junction bases left unmatched: 7. Regarding this clone: Its antigen is unknown.

Sequencing used immunoSEQ multiplex PCR; TCRdb keeps in-frame clones, though not all of them. The table records roughly 170,000 clones, approximately 90% of them present only once. This receptor was obtained from an adult in good health. This chain links TRBV30 with TRBJ1-2, with 11 bases matching TRBD1. Sequencing used peripheral blood, obtained on day 0 of AZD1222 vaccination. CDR3 amino acids: CAWSVIGQGAGGYTF. The CDR3 region has the DNA TGTGCCTGGAGTGTAATCGGACAGGGGGCTGGTGGCTACACCTTC.